This TCR beta chain was sequenced during a study of shared clonotypes between healthy human individuals. On the study more broadly: The cohort comprised a couple of women and a few men. Their ages spanned 18 to 49 years. Used for every donor were three CD4 naive, three CD4 memory, two CD8 naive and one CD8 memory plate.

Note on this clone: Its antigen is not identified.

Trimming shortened V by 2 bases and J by 3 bases, and 14 bases separated the two germline ends. CDR3 length: 15 residues. Germline V gene lookup returns CDR1 MNHNS and CDR2 SASEGT. Study conclusions and caveats: Naive CD4 clonotypes were shared across a few donors at around 5.4%.

What CD8 memory combined were CD45RO+ cells and CCR7-negative CD45RA+ TemRA cells. Measured with immunoSEQ multiplex PCR; TCRdb has only the in-frame clones, and not every one. Of roughly 660,000 clones listed, roughly 88% are singletons. The source of this sequence is a man aged 18 to 30 in good health. Some clones in this sample may be carry-over from other donors' samples. Specimen: memory CD8+ T cells from PBMCs. Subset: CD45RO+ cells pooled with CCR7-negative TemRA cells. The chain joins TRBV6-1 to TRBJ2-7, with D perhaps TRBD2 (6 bases). CDR3 sequence (DNA): TGTGCCAGCAGTGAATTTGCGGGGAGGAACTACGAGCAGTACTTC. This encodes CASSEFAGRNYEQYF.